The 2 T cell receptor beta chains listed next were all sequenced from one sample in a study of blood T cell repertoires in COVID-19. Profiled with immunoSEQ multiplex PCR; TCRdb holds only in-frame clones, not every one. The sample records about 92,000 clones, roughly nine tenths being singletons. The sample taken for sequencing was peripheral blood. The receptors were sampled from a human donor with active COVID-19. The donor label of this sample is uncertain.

The CDR3 region is CASSTTGEGGYEQYF. In DNA form, the CDR3 reads TGTGCCAGTAGTACTACAGGGGAAGGAGGGTACGAGCAGTACTTC. J is TRBJ2-7 and V is TRBV19, with a tentative D call TRBD1 (7 bases). CDR3 length: 15 amino acids. Between the trimmed V and J ends, which lost 4 bases and 4 bases, there was a span of 17 bases. CDR1 is LNHDA and CDR2 is SQIVND in the germline V gene (reference sequence). Combining the CDR3 with reference TRBV19 and TRBJ2-7 gives the whole variable domain DGGITQSPKYLFRKEGQNVTLSCEQNLNHDAMYWYRQDPGQGLRLIYYSQIVNDFQKGDIAEGYSVSREKKESFPLTVTSAQKNPTAFYLCASSTTGEGGYEQYFGPGTRLTVT.

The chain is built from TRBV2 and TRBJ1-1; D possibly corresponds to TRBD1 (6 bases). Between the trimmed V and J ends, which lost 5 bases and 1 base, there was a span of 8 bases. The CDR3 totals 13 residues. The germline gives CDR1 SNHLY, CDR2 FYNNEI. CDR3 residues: CASSYRENTEAFF. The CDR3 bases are TGTGCCAGCAGTTACAGGGAGAACACTGAAGCTTTCTTT. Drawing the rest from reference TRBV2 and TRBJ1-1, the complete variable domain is EPEVTQTPSHQVTQMGQEVILRCVPISNHLYFYWYRQILGQKVEFLVSFYNNEISEKSEIFDDQFSVERPDGSNFTLKIRSTKLEDSAMYFCASSYRENTEAFFGQGTRLTVV.